This is a list of T cell receptor beta chains from one sample in a study of cytomegalovirus exposure and HLA in healthy donors. TCRdb's copy holds only in-frame clones and misses some; the assay was immunoSEQ multiplex PCR. The table shows about 90,000 clones, with 85% to 90% occurring only once. Sequencing was done on a sample of PBMCs. The receptors were sampled from a young man in good health and CMV-seronegative. CDR3s include the opening cysteine and the closing phenylalanine or tryptophan. A D gene is named only where the DNA matches it firmly. Clone size is stated in some rows and not others, as once, few, many or a class when expanded.

cdr3_length | j_call | v_call | d_call | clone_size | cdr3_nt | cdr3_aa
14 | TRBJ1-1 | TRBV6-5 | - | - | TGTGCCAGCAGGACCACAGGGACGAACACTGAAGCTTTCTTT | CASRTTGTNTEAFF
14 | TRBJ2-7 | TRBV28 | TRBD1 | - | TGTGCCAGCAGTTTTCAGACAGGGGCCTACGAGCAGTACTTC | CASSFQTGAYEQYF
14 | TRBJ1-1 | TRBV10-3 | TRBD1 | - | TGTGCCATCAGTAATGGACAGGGGAACACTGAAGCTTTCTTT | CAISNGQGNTEAFF
16 | TRBJ2-7 | TRBV28 | TRBD1 | - | TGTGCCAGCAGTTTCCCAGGACAGGGGGCGATCTACGAGCAGTACTTC | CASSFPGQGAIYEQYF
13 | TRBJ1-1 | TRBV10-3 | - | once | TGTGCCATCAGCCGGACATCTAACACTGAAGCTTTCTTT | CAISRTSNTEAFF
18 | TRBJ1-3 | TRBV2 | TRBD1 | - | TGTGCCAGCAGCTGGACCGGGACAGGCTCTATCTCTGGAAACACCATATATTTT | CASSWTGTGSISGNTIYF
15 | TRBJ2-1 | TRBV5-6 | TRBD1 | - | TGTGCCAGCAGCCTGCTCGACAGGGGGCTCAATGAGCAGTTCTTC | CASSLLDRGLNEQFF
16 | TRBJ1-2 | TRBV27 | - | - | TGTGCCAGCAGTCCCCCCTTAATCTCGACTGCTTATGGCTACACCTTC | CASSPPLISTAYGYTF
17 | TRBJ2-2 | TRBV7-9 | TRBD1 | - | TGTGCCAGCAGCACGGTTGTCGGGACAGGGGCCACCGGGGAGCTGTTTTTT | CASSTVVGTGATGELFF
13 | TRBJ1-4 | TRBV9 | - | - | TGTGCCAGCAGCGACGGGGTTAATGAAAAACTGTTTTTT | CASSDGVNEKLFF
17 | TRBJ2-2 | TRBV2 | TRBD2 | - | TGTGCCAGCAGTGCACCTAGCGGGAGGGTGAACACCGGGGAGCTGTTTTTT | CASSAPSGRVNTGELFF
20 | TRBJ2-3 | TRBV4-3 | TRBD2 | - | TGCGCCAGCAGCTTCCGATGGGCACTAGCGGGAGGAGCGGGAACAGATACGCAGTATTTT | CASSFRWALAGGAGTDTQYF
15 | TRBJ2-7 | TRBV7-8 | TRBD1 | - | TGTGCCAGCAGCCCGGCCGGGACAGGGAATTACGAGCAGTACTTC | CASSPAGTGNYEQYF
16 | TRBJ2-7 | TRBV21-1 | - | - | TGTGCCAGCAGCACTGAGCGGACTAGCGGAGAGTACGAGCAGTACTTC | CASSTERTSGEYEQYF
12 | TRBJ2-7 | TRBV28 | - | - | TGTGCCAGCAGTTCCAGGGTTCGCGAGCAGTACTTC | CASSSRVREQYF
15 | TRBJ1-6 | TRBV28 | - | - | TGTGCCAGCAGTTTGGGGCAGGCTTGGGGTTCACCCCTCCACTTT | CASSLGQAWGSPLHF
16 | TRBJ2-2 | TRBV29-1 | TRBD1 | - | TGCAGCGTTGAAAAATCCGGGACAGGGGGCACCGGGGAGCTGTTTTTT | CSVEKSGTGGTGELFF
15 | TRBJ1-6 | TRBV4-1 | - | - | TGCGCCAGCAGCCAAGCGAACAGGCGAATTTCACCCCTCCACTTT | CASSQANRRISPLHF
14 | TRBJ2-7 | TRBV2 | TRBD1 | once | TGTGCCAGCAGGCCGGGACAGGGCCCCTACGAGCAGTACTTC | CASRPGQGPYEQYF
14 | TRBJ2-1 | TRBV6-1 | TRBD2 | - | TGTGCCAGCATGGGCCTAGCGGGAAGGGGTGAGCAGTTCTTC | CASMGLAGRGEQFF
15 | TRBJ2-1 | TRBV6-1 | - | - | TGTGCCAGCAGACTTGCAGGGAACTTGGACAATGAGCAGTTCTTC | CASRLAGNLDNEQFF
12 | TRBJ2-5 | TRBV4-1 | - | - | TGCGCCAGCAGCCAACCTGCGGAGACCCAGTACTTC | CASSQPAETQYF
15 | TRBJ1-2 | TRBV28 | TRBD1 | - | TGTGCCAGCAGTTTATTAGGCGGACAGGGGCATGGCTACACCTTC | CASSLLGGQGHGYTF
15 | TRBJ2-1 | TRBV27 | TRBD2 | - | TGTGCCAGCAGCTTAGCGGGAGGTGTTGTCAATGAGCAGTTCTTC | CASSLAGGVVNEQFF
13 | TRBJ1-1 | TRBV5-1 | - | few | TGCGCCAGCAGCGCTAGTGGGGGGACTGAAGCTTTCTTT | CASSASGGTEAFF
16 | TRBJ2-4 | TRBV28 | TRBD1 | - | TGTGCCAGCAGTTCTCCGGGACAGGACTCCAAAAACATTCAGTACTTC | CASSSPGQDSKNIQYF
12 | TRBJ1-6 | TRBV27 | - | - | TGTGCCAGCAGTTTACGGAATTCACCCCTCCACTTT | CASSLRNSPLHF
16 | TRBJ1-5 | TRBV6-1 | - | - | TGTGCCAGCAGTGAAGGGGGGGGTTGGAGCAATCAGCCCCAGCATTTT | CASSEGGGWSNQPQHF
15 | TRBJ2-1 | TRBV7-9 | TRBD2 | - | TGTGCCAGCAGCTTAGGGACTAGCGGGGTCAATGAGCAGTTCTTC | CASSLGTSGVNEQFF
14 | TRBJ2-7 | TRBV5-4 | - | - | TGTGCCAGCAGCTTGTACGGGGATTCCTACGAGCAGTACTTC | CASSLYGDSYEQYF
13 | TRBJ2-5 | TRBV7-8 | - | - | TGTGCCAGCAATCGCGGAGGACAAGAGACCCAGTACTTC | CASNRGGQETQYF
18 | TRBJ2-3 | TRBV9 | TRBD2 | once | TGTGCCAGCAGCGTAAGTCTAGCGGGAGAGGTGAGCACAGATACGCAGTATTTT | CASSVSLAGEVSTDTQYF
15 | TRBJ2-2 | TRBV28 | TRBD2 | - | TGTGCCAGCAGCTTAGCGGGAGTTGGCACCGGGGAGCTGTTTTTT | CASSLAGVGTGELFF
15 | TRBJ1-1 | TRBV14 | TRBD1 | - | TGTGCCAGCAGCCACCGACAGGGGGCGAACACTGAAGCTTTCTTT | CASSHRQGANTEAFF
13 | TRBJ1-1 | TRBV2 | - | - | TGTGCCAGCAGTGAACGGGACTACACTGAAGCTTTCTTT | CASSERDYTEAFF
16 | TRBJ1-1 | TRBV7-9 | - | - | TGTGCCAGCAGCTTAGGACCTCAGGGGCGGAACACTGAAGCTTTCTTT | CASSLGPQGRNTEAFF
13 | TRBJ1-5 | TRBV6-1 | - | - | TGTGCCAGCAGTTCCAGGCCCAATCAGCCCCAGCATTTT | CASSSRPNQPQHF
15 | TRBJ2-4 | TRBV7-9 | - | - | TGTGCCAGCAGCAGGGATGGGGCGGCCAAAAACATTCAGTACTTC | CASSRDGAAKNIQYF
14 | TRBJ2-2 | TRBV29-1 | TRBD1 | - | TGCAGCGTTGGGGGGACAGGGAGGACCGGGGAGCTGTTTTTT | CSVGGTGRTGELFF
14 | TRBJ1-2 | TRBV27 | TRBD1 | - | TGTGCCAGCCGCCCTAGGCAGGGGGACTATGGCTACACCTTC | CASRPRQGDYGYTF
16 | TRBJ1-4 | TRBV4-2 | - | - | TGTGCCAGCAGCCAAGTTACCAGGCGGGGTGGAGAAAAACTGTTTTTT | CASSQVTRRGGEKLFF
17 | TRBJ2-3 | TRBV9 | TRBD2 | - | TGTGCCAGTTCGGGAGGGACTAGCGGGAGGGGCACAGATACGCAGTATTTT | CASSGGTSGRGTDTQYF
20 | TRBJ1-4 | TRBV30 | - | once | TGTGCCTGGAGTGGGCGCAGGGTATTCGATAGGTTCGCGGCTAATGAAAAACTGTTTTTT | CAWSGRRVFDRFAANEKLFF
12 | TRBJ2-7 | TRBV6-1 | - | - | TGTGCCAGCAGAATCCCCTTCGGCGAGCAGTACTTC | CASRIPFGEQYF
14 | TRBJ1-6 | TRBV19 | - | once | TGTGCCAGTAGTACGGACAGCGTTTACTCACCCCTCCACTTT | CASSTDSVYSPLHF
18 | TRBJ2-1 | TRBV5-6 | TRBD2 | - | TGTGCCAGCAGCTTAATTGTTAGTCTACTAGCGGCCTACAATGAGCAGTTCTTC | CASSLIVSLLAAYNEQFF
15 | TRBJ2-7 | TRBV21-1 | - | - | TGTGCCAGCAGCTCGACTAGCGGGGAGAGCTACGAGCAGTACTTC | CASSSTSGESYEQYF
16 | TRBJ2-1 | TRBV5-4 | TRBD2 | - | TGTGCCAGCAGCACGGGACTAGCGGAGACCTACAATGAGCAGTTCTTC | CASSTGLAETYNEQFF
12 | TRBJ2-7 | TRBV7-2 | - | - | TGTGCCAGCAGCCAGACAGGTTACGAGCAGTACTTC | CASSQTGYEQYF
16 | TRBJ1-1 | TRBV10-3 | TRBD1 | - | TGTGCCATCAGTGAGTCGTTGACAGGGGAAAGTTCTGAAGCTTTCTTT | CAISESLTGESSEAFF
13 | TRBJ1-5 | TRBV2 | - | - | TGTGCCAGCAGTGGGGAGGGTACTCAGCCCCAGCATTTT | CASSGEGTQPQHF
14 | TRBJ1-1 | TRBV7-2 | - | - | TGTGCCAGCAGCTTATTGGTTTATCGGACTGAAGCTTTCTTT | CASSLLVYRTEAFF
18 | TRBJ2-7 | TRBV5-6 | TRBD2 | - | TGTGCCAGCAGCTTGATGGTAGCGGGAGGTGGGTTCTCCTACGAGCAGTACTTC | CASSLMVAGGGFSYEQYF